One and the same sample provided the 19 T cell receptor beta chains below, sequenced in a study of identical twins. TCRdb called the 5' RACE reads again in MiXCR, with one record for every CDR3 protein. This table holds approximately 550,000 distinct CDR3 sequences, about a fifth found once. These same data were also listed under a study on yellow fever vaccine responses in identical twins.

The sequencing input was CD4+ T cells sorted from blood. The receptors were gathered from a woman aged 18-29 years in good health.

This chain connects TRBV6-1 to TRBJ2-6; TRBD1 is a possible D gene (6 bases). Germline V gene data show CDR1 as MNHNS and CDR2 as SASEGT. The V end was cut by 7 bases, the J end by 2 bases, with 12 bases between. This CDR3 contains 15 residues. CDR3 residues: CASTHAGAGANVLTF. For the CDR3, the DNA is TGTGCCAGCACCCACGCAGGGGCTGGGGCCAACGTCCTGACTTTC.

In DNA, the CDR3 is TGCGCCAGCAGCACTGAGGACGGCAACTATGGCTACACCTTC. This encodes CASSTEDGNYGYTF. V gene TRBV5-1 combines with J gene TRBJ1-2; D ambiguous. V was trimmed by 4 bases and J by 2 bases, leaving 12 bases between them. The germline V gene encodes CDR1 SGHRS and CDR2 YFSETQ. CDR3 length: 14 residues.

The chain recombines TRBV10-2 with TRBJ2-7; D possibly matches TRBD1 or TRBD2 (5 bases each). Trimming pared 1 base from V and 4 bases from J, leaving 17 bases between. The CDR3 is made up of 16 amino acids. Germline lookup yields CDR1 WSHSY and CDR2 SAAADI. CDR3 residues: CASSELYGTRGYEQYF. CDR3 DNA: TGCGCCAGCAGTGAGTTATACGGTACGAGGGGATACGAGCAGTACTTC.

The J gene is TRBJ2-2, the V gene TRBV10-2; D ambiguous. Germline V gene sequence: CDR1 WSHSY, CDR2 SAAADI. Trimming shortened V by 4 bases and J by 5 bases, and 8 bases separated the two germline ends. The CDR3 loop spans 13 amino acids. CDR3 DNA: TGCGCCAGCAGTGCATCTGGGACCGGGGAGCTGTTTTTT. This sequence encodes CASSASGTGELFF.

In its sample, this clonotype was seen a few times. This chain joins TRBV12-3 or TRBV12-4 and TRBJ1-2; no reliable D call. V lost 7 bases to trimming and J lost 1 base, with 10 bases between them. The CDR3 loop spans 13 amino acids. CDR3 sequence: CASTPDRNYGYTF. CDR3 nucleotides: TGTGCCAGCACCCCGGACCGTAACTATGGCTACACCTTC.

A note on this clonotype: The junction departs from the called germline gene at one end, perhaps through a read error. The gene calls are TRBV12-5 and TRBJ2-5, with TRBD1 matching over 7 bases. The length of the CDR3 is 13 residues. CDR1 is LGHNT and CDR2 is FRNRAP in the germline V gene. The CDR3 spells CASGLGTAHMVNF. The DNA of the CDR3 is TGTGCTAGTGGTCTAGGGACAGCCCATATGGTAAACTTC.

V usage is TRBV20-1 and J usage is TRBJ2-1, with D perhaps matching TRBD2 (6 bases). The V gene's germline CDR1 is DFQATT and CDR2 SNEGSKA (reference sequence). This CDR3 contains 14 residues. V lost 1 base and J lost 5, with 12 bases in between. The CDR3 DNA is TGCAGTGCTAGAGGGCTAGCGCCCGACAATGAGCAGTTCTTC. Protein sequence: CSARGLAPDNEQFF.

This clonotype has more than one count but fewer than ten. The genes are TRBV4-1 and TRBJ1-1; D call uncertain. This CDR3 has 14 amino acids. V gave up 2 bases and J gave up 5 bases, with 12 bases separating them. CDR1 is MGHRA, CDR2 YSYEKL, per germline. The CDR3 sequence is CASSQPGKTTEAFF. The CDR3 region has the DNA TGCGCCAGCAGCCAACCCGGCAAAACGACTGAAGCTTTCTTT.

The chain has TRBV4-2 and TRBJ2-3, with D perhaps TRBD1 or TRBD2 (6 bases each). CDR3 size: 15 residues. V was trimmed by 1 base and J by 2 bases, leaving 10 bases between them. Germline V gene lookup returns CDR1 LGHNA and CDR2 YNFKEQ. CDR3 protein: CASSQAGAPTDTQYF. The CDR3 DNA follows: TGTGCCAGCAGCCAAGCGGGGGCCCCCACAGATACGCAGTATTTT.

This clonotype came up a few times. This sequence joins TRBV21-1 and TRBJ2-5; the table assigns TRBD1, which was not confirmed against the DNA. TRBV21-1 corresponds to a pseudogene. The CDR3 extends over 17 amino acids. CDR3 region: CASSKKRTQTRQETQYF. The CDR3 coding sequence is TGTGCCAGCAGCAAAAAGCGCACCCAGACAAGACAAGAGACCCAGTACTTC.

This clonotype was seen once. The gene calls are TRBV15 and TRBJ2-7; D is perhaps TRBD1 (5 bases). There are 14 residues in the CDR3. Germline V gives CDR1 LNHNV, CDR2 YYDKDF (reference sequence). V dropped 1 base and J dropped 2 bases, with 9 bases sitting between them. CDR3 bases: TGTGCCACCAGCAGAGTCGACAGAGCCTACGAGCAGTACGTC. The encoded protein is CATSRVDRAYEQYV.

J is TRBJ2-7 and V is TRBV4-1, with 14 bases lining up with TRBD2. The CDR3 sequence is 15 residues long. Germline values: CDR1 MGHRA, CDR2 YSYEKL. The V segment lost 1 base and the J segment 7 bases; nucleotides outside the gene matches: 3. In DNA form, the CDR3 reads TGCGCCAGCAGCCAAGGGACTAGCGGGAGGAGTGAGCAGTACTTC. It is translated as CASSQGTSGRSEQYF.

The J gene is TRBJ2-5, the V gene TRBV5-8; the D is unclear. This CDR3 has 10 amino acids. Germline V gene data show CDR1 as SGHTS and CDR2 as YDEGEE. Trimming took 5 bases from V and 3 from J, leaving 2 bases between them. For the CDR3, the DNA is TGTGCCAGCAGAAAAGAGACCCAGTACTTC. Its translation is CASRKETQYF.

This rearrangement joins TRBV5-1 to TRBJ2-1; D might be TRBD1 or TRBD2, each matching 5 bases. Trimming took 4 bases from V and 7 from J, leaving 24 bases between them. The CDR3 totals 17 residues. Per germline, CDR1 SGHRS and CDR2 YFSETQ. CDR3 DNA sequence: TGCGCCAGCAGCCCTAACACCGGGACGGGTTTTAAAAATGAGCAGTTCTTC. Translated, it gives CASSPNTGTGFKNEQFF.

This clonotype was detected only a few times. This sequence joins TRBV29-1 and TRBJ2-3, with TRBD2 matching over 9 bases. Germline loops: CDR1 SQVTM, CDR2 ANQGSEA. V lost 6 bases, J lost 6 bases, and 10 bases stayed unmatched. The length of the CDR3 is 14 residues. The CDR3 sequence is CSVLAGEVSDTQYF. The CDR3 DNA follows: TGCAGCGTGTTAGCGGGAGAAGTCTCGGATACGCAGTATTTT.

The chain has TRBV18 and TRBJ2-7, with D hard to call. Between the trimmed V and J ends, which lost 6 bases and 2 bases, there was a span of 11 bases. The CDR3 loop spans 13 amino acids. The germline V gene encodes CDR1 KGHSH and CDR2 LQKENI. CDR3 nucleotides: TGTGCCAGCTCGCCCAGTAACGCCTACGAGCAGTACTTC. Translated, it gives CASSPSNAYEQYF.

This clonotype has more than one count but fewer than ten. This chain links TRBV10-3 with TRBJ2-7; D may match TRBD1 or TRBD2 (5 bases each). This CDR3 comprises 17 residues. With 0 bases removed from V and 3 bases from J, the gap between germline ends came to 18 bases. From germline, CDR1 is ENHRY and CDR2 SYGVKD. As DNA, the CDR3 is TGTGCCATCAGTGAGTCTCGAGGGGTAACGGGAAACTACGAGCAGTACTTC. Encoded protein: CAISESRGVTGNYEQYF.

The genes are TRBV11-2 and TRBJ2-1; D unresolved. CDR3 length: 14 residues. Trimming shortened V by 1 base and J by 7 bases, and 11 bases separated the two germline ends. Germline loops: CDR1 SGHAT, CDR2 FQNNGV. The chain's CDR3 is CASSLAQIWNEQFF. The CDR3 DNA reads TGTGCCAGCAGCTTAGCCCAGATTTGGAATGAGCAGTTCTTC.

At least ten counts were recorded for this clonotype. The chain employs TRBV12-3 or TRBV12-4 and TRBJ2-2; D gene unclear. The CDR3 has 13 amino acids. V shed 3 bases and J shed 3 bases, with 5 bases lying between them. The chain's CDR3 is CASSLMDTGELFF. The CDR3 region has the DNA TGTGCCAGCAGTTTGATGGACACCGGGGAGCTGTTTTTT.